This T cell receptor (beta chain) was found in a study of blood T cell repertoires in COVID-19. This CDR3 comprises 15 residues. Germline trimming cut 4 bases from V and 6 bases from J; bases unmatched to any gene: 7. Looked up from germline, CDR1 is SGHRS and CDR2 is YFSETQ. Libraries were prepared by immunoSEQ multiplex PCR; TCRdb keeps only in-frame clonotypes and omits some of them. The repertoire holds about 100,000 clones, with 80% to 95% as singletons. Those enrolled in Seattle joined during active infection and were followed longitudinally afterward. The clonotype originates from a woman aged 50 to 65 with COVID-19, enrolled during active disease. This chain connects TRBV5-1 to TRBJ1-6, with 7 bases identical to TRBD1. The sample consisted of peripheral blood. The CDR3 DNA reads as TGCGCCAGCAGCCCCCAGACAGGGACTAATTCACCCCTCCACTTT. Protein sequence: CASSPQTGTNSPLHF.